The present entry profiles one TCR beta chain with its context. This CDR3 has 17 residues. In germline, CDR1 is MNHNS, CDR2 SASEGT. The V and J ends lost 0 bases and 3 bases respectively, with 12 bases between them. This specimen belongs to a study of T cell changes during pregnancy in multiple sclerosis. Repertoires were generated with immunoSEQ multiplex PCR, while TCRdb's copy carries only in-frame clones and drops some. The data show about 28,000 clones, with roughly 87% seen just once and around 0.8% held by the top ten. Specimen: CD4+ T cells from peripheral blood mononuclear cells, collected in the second trimester of pregnancy. The origin of this receptor is a female donor with multiple sclerosis, enrolled in a pregnancy study. The rearrangement uses TRBV6-1 and TRBJ1-6; possibly TRBD1 for D (5 bases). The CDR3, as DNA: TGTGCCAGCAGTGAAGCATTGACAGCCGACTATAATTCACCCCTCCACTTT. This codes for CASSEALTADYNSPLHF.